The clone carrying this TCR beta chain has just a few counts. The CDR3 contains 14 residues. V lost 6 bases to trimming and J lost 5 bases; unmatched junction nucleotides: 5. The germline V gene encodes CDR1 MDHEN and CDR2 SYDVKM. The time point: peripheral blood 6 weeks after treatment start. This entry belongs to a study of PD-L1 blockade in urothelial cancer. In the study overall: Males with urothelial cancer arising in the bladder constituted about nine tenths of the roughly 29 patients.

The method was immunoSEQ multiplex PCR; TCRdb's version includes in-frame clones alone and lacks a portion of them. The data hold 120,000 or so clones, with around 88% observed a single time. The chain has TRBV28 and TRBJ1-2, with 11 bases fitting TRBD1. Sequenced material: PBMCs, taken around atezolizumab (anti-PD-L1) treatment. The origin of this receptor is a man aged 50 to 59 with urothelial cancer. The CDR3 DNA is TGTGCCAGCAGAGGGACAGGGGGAAGTTATGGCTACACCTTC. Encoded protein: CASRGTGGSYGYTF.